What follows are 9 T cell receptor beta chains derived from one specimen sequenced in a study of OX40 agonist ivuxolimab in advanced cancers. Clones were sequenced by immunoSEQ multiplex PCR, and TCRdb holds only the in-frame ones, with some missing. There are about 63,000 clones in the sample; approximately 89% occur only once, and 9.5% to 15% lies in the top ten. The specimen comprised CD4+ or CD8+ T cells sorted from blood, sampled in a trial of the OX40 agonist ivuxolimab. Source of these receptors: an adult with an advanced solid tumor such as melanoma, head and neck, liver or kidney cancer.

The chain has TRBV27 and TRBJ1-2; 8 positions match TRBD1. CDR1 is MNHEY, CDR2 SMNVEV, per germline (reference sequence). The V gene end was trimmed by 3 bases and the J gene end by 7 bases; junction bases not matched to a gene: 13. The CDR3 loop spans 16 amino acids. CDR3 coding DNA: TGTGCCAGCAGTTTGACATCCTCAGGGGGCGGTCTTGGCTACACCTTC. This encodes CASSLTSSGGGLGYTF.

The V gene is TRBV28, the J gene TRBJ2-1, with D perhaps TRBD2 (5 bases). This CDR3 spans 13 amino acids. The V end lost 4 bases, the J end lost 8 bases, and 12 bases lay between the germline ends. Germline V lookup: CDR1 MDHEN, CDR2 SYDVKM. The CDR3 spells CASSSRNSDEQFF. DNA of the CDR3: TGTGCCAGCAGTTCCCGAAATAGCGATGAGCAGTTCTTC.

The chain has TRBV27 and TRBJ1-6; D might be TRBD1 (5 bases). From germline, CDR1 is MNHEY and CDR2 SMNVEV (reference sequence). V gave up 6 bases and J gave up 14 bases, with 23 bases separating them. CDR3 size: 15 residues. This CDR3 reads CASSSTGGTGSTLHF. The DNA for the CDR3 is TGTGCCAGCAGCTCCACCGGGGGGACGGGATCGACCCTCCACTTT.

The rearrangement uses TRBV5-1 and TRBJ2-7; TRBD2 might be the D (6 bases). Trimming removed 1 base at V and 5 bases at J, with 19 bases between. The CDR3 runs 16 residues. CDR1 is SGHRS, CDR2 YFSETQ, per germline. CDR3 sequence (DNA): TGCGCCAGCAGCTTGTCCGGGGGTAGCTTGGGAAACGAGCAGTACTTC. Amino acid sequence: CASSLSGGSLGNEQYF.

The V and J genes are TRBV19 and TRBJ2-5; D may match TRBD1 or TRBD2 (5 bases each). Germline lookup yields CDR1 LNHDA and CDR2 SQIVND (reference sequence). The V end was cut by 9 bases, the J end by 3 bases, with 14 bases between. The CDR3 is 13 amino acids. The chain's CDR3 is CASKRGIEETQYF. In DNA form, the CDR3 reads TGTGCCAGCAAGAGGGGTATAGAAGAGACCCAGTACTTC.

Here the CDR3 reads CASSLPYLNIQYF. CDR3 in DNA: TGTGCCAGCAGTTTGCCTTATCTAAACATTCAGTACTTC. This chain links TRBV28 with TRBJ2-4, with no clear D. Germline CDR1 is MDHEN and CDR2 is SYDVKM. The length of the CDR3 is 13 residues. Trimming took 3 bases from V and 6 from J, leaving 9 bases between them.

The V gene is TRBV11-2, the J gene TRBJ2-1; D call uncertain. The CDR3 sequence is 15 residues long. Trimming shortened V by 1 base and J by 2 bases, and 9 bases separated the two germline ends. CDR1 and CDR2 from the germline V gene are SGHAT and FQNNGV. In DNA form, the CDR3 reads TGTGCCAGCAGCTTAGGGAGCGCCGCCTACAATGAGCAGTTCTTC. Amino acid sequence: CASSLGSAAYNEQFF.

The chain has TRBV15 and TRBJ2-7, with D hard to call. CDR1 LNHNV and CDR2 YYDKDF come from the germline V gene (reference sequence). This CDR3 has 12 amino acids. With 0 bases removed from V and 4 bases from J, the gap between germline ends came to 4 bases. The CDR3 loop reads CATSRDSYEQYF. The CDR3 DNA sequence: TGTGCCACCAGCAGAGATTCGTACGAGCAGTACTTC. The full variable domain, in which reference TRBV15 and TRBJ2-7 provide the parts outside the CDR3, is DAMVIQNPRYQVTQFGKPVTLSCSQTLNHNVMYWYQQKSSQAPKLLFHYYDKDFNNEADTPDNFQSRRPNTSFCFLDIRSPGLGDTAMYLCATSRDSYEQYFGPGTRLTVT.

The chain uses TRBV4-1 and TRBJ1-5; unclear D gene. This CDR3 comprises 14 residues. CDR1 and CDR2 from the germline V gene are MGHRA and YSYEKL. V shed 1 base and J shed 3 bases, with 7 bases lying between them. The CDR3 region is CASSQVRANQPQHF. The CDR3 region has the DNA TGCGCCAGCAGCCAAGTAAGGGCCAATCAGCCCCAGCATTTT.